This section outlines one T cell receptor beta chain sequence together with its context. The antigen is undetermined. CDR1 is MNHEY, CDR2 SVGAGI, per germline. The CDR3 is 13 residues long. Trimming took 6 bases from V and 8 from J; bases not matched to a gene: 9. This record belongs to a study of cytomegalovirus exposure and HLA in healthy donors. The wider study: Both the approximately 130 validation repertoires and the approximately 700 first-cohort repertoires used the same platform, as reported by a later analysis.

Study-level results: In vitro experiments confirmed that three CMV-associated chains were specific for CMV antigens. Reports described diagnosis of cytomegalovirus status by the classifier as highly specific and sensitive.

Generated by immunoSEQ multiplex PCR, the TCRdb table keeps only in-frame clones and is missing some. Counted here are about 330,000 clones, roughly 85% occurring once; the ten biggest clones make up 0.84%. The origin of this receptor is a woman under 30 in good health and CMV-seronegative. The material sequenced was PBMCs. The chain employs TRBV6-5 and TRBJ1-2; TRBD1 aligns across 7 bases. CDR3 region: CASSLDRVGGYTF. The CDR3 nucleotides read TGTGCCAGCAGCCTCGACAGGGTAGGAGGCTACACCTTC.